Below, 9 T cell receptor beta chains from the same sample are listed, as sequenced in a study of T cells after posttransplantation cyclophosphamide (TCRdb year 2016). Library method: the immunoSEQ multiplex PCR assay. The immuneACCESS repertoire file appears here via TCRdb, limited to in-frame rearrangements. These files lack a portion of the clones; in checked studies, under half of the deficit traces to unresolved V genes, and the cause of the others is not known. The sample table contains 25,000 to 30,000 clones; only one count was recorded for just over 85% of them. Less than 3.5% of the sample is in the top ten clones. Sequencing input: PBMCs. The receptors derive from a man aged 45-65 years.

This chain joins TRBV11-3 and TRBJ2-3; 8 bases are a match to TRBD2. Per germline, CDR1 SGHNT and CDR2 YENEEA. The length of the CDR3 is 15 residues. The V segment lost 6 bases and the J segment 0 bases; nucleotides outside the gene matches: 5. DNA of the CDR3: TGTGCCAGCAGAGGAGCGGGAGCTAGCACAGATACGCAGTATTTT. It codes for CASRGAGASTDTQYF.

The chain is built from TRBV7-8 and TRBJ1-5, with 7 bases aligning to TRBD1. V lost 1 base, J lost 7 bases, and 10 bases stayed unmatched. The germline CDR1 and CDR2 sequences are SGHVS and FQNEAQ. The length of the CDR3 is 16 residues. The CDR3 loop reads CASSLEGRGVIQPQHF. In DNA, the CDR3 is TGTGCCAGCAGCTTAGAAGGCAGGGGGGTTATACAGCCCCAGCATTTT.

V is TRBV5-1 and J is TRBJ2-7; 10 bases align to TRBD2. The CDR3 has 15 residues. Per germline, CDR1 SGHRS and CDR2 YFSETQ. The V gene end was trimmed by 4 bases and the J gene end by 4 bases; junction bases not matched to a gene: 8. CDR3 loop: CASSTVAGGGYEQYF. The DNA for the CDR3 is TGCGCCAGCAGCACAGTAGCGGGAGGCGGGTACGAGCAGTACTTC.

This sequence joins TRBV6-6 and TRBJ1-1; D ambiguous. The germline CDR1 and CDR2 sequences are MNHNY and SVGAGI (reference sequence). The CDR3 consists of 16 residues. Between the trimmed V and J ends, which lost 5 bases and 1 base, there was a span of 17 bases. CDR3 in amino acids: CASSLPFSTTNTEAFF. The CDR3 coding sequence is TGTGCCAGCAGTCTACCTTTTAGCACAACGAACACTGAAGCTTTCTTT.

This CDR3 reads CASSDLGESYGYTF. The CDR3 DNA reads TGTGCCAGCAGTGATCTCGGGGAGTCCTATGGCTACACCTTC. J is TRBJ1-2 and V is TRBV6-5; D is ambiguous. V was shortened by 5 bases and J by 4 bases, with 14 bases between the two germline ends. This CDR3 spans 14 amino acids. Looked up from germline, CDR1 is MNHEY and CDR2 is SVGAGI.

V and J are TRBV9 and TRBJ2-5; the D is unclear. The CDR3 runs 14 residues. Germline loops: CDR1 SGDLS, CDR2 YYNGEE. V was pared by 7 bases and J by 2 bases, with 15 bases between. CDR3 sequence: CASGSGGRQETQYF. The CDR3 coding sequence is TGTGCCAGCGGCTCTGGCGGTCGGCAAGAGACCCAGTACTTC. The full variable domain, rest sourced from reference TRBV9 and TRBJ2-5, is DSGVTQTPKHLITATGQRVTLRCSPRSGDLSVYWYQQSLDQGLQFLIQYYNGEERAKGNILERFSAQQFPDLHSELNLSSLELGDSALYFCASGSGGRQETQYFGPGTRLLVL.

This clone was found a few times. The rearrangement uses TRBV12-1 and TRBJ2-7; the D segment call TRBD1 is taken from the table without a DNA check. TRBV12-1 is listed as a pseudogene. The CDR3 extends over 20 amino acids. CDR3 nucleotides: TGTGCCAGCAGCTTTGAATATTGGGACAGGGTAGATGGCGGGCTGTACGAGCAGTACTTC. Protein product: CASSFEYWDRVDGGLYEQYF.

With respect to this clone: In the same sample, other DNA sequences code for this CDR3. The chain uses TRBV7-8 and TRBJ1-4; 7 bases are shared with TRBD1. After removal of 5 bases from V and 0 bases from J, the junction contained 15 bases not matched to a gene. CDR3 length equals 19 residues. Germline lookup yields CDR1 SGHVS and CDR2 FQNEAQ. CDR3: CASSTRQGERLATNEKLFF. Here the CDR3 DNA reads TGTGCCAGCAGCACTAGACAGGGAGAAAGATTAGCAACTAATGAAAAACTGTTTTTT.

Of note for this clone: Sequence at one end of the junction differs from germline and may be a read error. The V and J genes are TRBV7-7 and TRBJ2-1; 10 positions match TRBD2. From germline, CDR1 is SSHAT and CDR2 FNYEAQ (reference sequence). The CDR3 totals 16 residues. The CDR3 DNA is TGTGCTAGCAGCTTAGGTAGAGCGGGAGGGAACAATGAGCAGTTCTTC. This encodes CASSLGRAGGNNEQFF.